The sequence of this T cell receptor beta chain was determined in a study of cytomegalovirus exposure and HLA in healthy donors. In the study overall: The roughly 100 million unique TCR beta sequences, from around 200 million T cells, were found by an earlier analysis. Regarding the study as a whole: Analysis was performed later, and it showed HLA-associated TCR beta chains to be more clonally expanded than equally common others. A later analysis showed TCR association rates differing by HLA locus, peaking at DRB1 and lowest at HLA-C.

Concerning this clone itself: Its antigen is currently unknown.

Vbeta (60) and Jbeta (13) primers were used in the PCR. In the source study's methods: About 11 million of the about 80 million unique TCR beta chains counted in a later analysis were shared. Here immunoSEQ multiplex PCR was the method, and the copy in TCRdb shows in-frame clones only, minus some. V, J and clone size reflect that table, while D and trimming were determined from the DNA. This sample has about 35,000 clones, with more than 90% found just once. The V and J ends lost 2 bases and 4 bases, in that order; junction bases with no gene match: 10. This CDR3 comprises 16 residues. Germline V gene data show CDR1 as MNHNS and CDR2 as SASEGT.

This sequence joins TRBV6-1 and TRBJ1-2; 7 bases are a match to TRBD1. Sequenced sample: PBMCs. The clonotype was recovered from a woman aged 18-29 years in good health and CMV-seronegative. The CDR3 loop is CASSELVGTEGYGYTF. CDR3 DNA: TGTGCCAGCAGTGAACTAGTCGGGACAGAAGGCTATGGCTACACCTTC.